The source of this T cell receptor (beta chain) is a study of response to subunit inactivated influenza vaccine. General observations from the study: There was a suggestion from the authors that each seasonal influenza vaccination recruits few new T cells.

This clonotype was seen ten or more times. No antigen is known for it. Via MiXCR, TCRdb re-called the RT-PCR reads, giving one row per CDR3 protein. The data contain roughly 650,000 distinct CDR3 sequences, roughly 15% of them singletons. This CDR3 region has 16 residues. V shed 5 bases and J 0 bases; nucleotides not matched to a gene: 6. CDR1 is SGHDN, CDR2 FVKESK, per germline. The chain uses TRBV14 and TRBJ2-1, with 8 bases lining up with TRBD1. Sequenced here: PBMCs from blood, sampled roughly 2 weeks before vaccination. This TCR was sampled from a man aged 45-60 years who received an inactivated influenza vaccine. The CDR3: CASSSWDRSSYNEQFF. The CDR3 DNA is TGTGCCAGCAGCAGTTGGGACAGGAGCTCCTACAATGAGCAGTTCTTC.